Reported below is one T cell receptor (beta chain). Total RNA was isolated from unfractionated whole blood. Trimming shortened V by 0 bases and J by 1 base, and 5 bases separated the two germline ends. CDR3 length equals 15 residues. Germline V CDR1 and CDR2: KGHDR, SFDVKD. This sample is part of a study of human T cells and chemical hapten exposure. MiXCR, applied by TCRdb to the 5' RACE reads, yields one record per CDR3 protein. Of around 100,000 distinct CDR3 sequences listed, roughly 19% were seen once; the top ten hold 2.5% to 3%. The V gene is TRBV24-1, the J gene TRBJ2-2; unclear D gene. The source of this sequence is a human donor in good health. The CDR3 DNA sequence: TGTGCCACCAGTGATTTGTCGGAGAACACCGGGGAGCTGTTTTTT. It specifies CATSDLSENTGELFF.